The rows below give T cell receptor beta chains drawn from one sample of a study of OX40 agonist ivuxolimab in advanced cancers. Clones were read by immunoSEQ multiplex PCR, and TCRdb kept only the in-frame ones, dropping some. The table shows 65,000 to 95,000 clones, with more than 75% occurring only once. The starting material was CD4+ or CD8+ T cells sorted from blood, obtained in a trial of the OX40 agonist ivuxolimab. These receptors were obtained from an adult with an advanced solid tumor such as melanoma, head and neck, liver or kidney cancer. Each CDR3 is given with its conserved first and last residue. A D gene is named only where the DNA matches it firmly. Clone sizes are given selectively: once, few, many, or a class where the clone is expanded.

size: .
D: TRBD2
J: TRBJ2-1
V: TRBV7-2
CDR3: CASSPWTSGRRTREQFF
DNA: TGTGCCAGCAGCCCCTGGACTAGCGGGAGGAGAACTCGTGAGCAGTTCTTC

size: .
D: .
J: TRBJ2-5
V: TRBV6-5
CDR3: CASSPDTLGGTQYF
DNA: TGTGCCAGCAGCCCCGACACCCTCGGCGGGACCCAGTACTTC

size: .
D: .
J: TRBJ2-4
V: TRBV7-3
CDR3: CASSLTGGAAKNIQYF
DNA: TGTGCCAGCAGCTTAACAGGTGGGGCGGCCAAAAACATTCAGTACTTC

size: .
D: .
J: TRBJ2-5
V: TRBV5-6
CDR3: CASSLELWGVERETQYF
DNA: TGTGCCAGCAGCTTGGAGCTGTGGGGGGTGGAACGAGAGACCCAGTACTTC

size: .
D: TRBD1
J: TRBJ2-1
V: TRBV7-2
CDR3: CASSPPGTGIRGRYNEQFF
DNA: TGTGCCAGCAGCCCCCCCGGGACAGGGATACGGGGGAGATACAATGAGCAGTTCTTC

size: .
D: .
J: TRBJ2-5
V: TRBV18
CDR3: CASSPQETQYF
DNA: TGTGCCAGCTCACCGCAAGAGACCCAGTACTTC

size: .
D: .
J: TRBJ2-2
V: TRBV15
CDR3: CATGLGRLTGELFF
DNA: TGTGCCACCGGGCTGGGACGGCTCACCGGGGAGCTGTTTTTT

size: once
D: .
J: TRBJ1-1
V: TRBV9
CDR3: CASSFGPYSGTEAFF
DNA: TGTGCCAGCAGCTTCGGACCTTACTCCGGTACTGAAGCTTTCTTT

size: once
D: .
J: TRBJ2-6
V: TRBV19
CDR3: CASRDGGISSGANVLTF
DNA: TGTGCCAGTAGAGACGGAGGTATCTCCTCTGGGGCCAACGTCCTGACTTTC

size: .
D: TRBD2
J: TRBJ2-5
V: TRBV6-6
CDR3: CASRGREGGQETQYF
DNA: TGTGCCAGCAGGGGGCGGGAGGGGGGCCAAGAGACCCAGTACTTC

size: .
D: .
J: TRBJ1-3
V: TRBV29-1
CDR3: CSVWDRAGGNTIYF
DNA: TGCAGCGTGTGGGACCGAGCGGGTGGAAACACCATATATTTT

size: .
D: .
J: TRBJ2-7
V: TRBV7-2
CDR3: CASSSPRFRDTGGRYEQYF
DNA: TGTGCCAGCAGCTCGCCTCGATTCCGGGACACCGGTGGGCGGTACGAGCAGTACTTC

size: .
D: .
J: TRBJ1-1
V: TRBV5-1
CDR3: CASSGGSNTEAFF
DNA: TGCGCCAGCAGCGGGGGTTCGAACACTGAAGCTTTCTTT

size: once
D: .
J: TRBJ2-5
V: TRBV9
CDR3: CASSVDRTGSYQETQYF
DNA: TGTGCCAGCAGCGTAGATAGAACAGGATCGTACCAAGAGACCCAGTACTTC

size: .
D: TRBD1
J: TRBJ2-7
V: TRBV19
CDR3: CASSLDRDPPYEQYF
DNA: TGTGCCAGTAGTCTAGACAGGGACCCTCCCTACGAGCAGTACTTC

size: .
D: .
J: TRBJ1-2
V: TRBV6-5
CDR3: CASSPLGDYGYTF
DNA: TGTGCCAGCAGCCCATTAGGTGACTATGGCTACACCTTC

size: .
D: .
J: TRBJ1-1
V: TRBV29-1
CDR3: CSAWTAEAFF
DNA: TGCAGCGCTTGGACAGCCGAAGCTTTCTTT

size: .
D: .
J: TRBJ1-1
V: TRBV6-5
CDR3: CASSLFTSNTEAFF
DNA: TGTGCCAGCAGTTTATTTACCTCGAACACTGAAGCTTTCTTT

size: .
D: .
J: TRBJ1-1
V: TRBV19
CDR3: CASSIPLTANTEAFF
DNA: TGTGCCAGTAGTATTCCTTTGACAGCGAACACTGAAGCTTTCTTT

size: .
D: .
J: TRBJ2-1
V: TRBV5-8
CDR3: CASSLAGGGDEQFF
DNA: TGTGCCAGCAGCTTGGCCGGGGGTGGCGATGAGCAGTTCTTC

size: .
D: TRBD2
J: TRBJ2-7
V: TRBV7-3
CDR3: CASSIPLAGGTYEQYF
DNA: TGTGCCAGCAGCATCCCCCTAGCGGGGGGGACCTACGAGCAGTACTTC

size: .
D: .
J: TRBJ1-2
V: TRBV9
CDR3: CASSVEDGGWDNYGYTF
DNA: TGTGCCAGCAGCGTAGAGGACGGGGGGTGGGATAACTATGGCTACACCTTC

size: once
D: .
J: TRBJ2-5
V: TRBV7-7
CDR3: CASSPTSGLTETQYF
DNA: TGTGCTAGCAGCCCTACGTCAGGCCTAACAGAGACCCAGTACTTC

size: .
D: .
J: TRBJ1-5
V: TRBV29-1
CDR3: CSVRMTQGPQHF
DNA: TGCAGCGTTAGGATGACCCAAGGGCCCCAGCATTTT

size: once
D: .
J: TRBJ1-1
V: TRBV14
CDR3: CASSQGPWNTEAFF
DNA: TGTGCCAGCAGCCAGGGACCGTGGAACACTGAAGCTTTCTTT

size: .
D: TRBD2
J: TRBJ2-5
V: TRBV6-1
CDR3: CASSAGVLSGGETQYF
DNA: TGTGCCAGCAGTGCGGGTGTACTTAGCGGGGGAGAGACCCAGTACTTC

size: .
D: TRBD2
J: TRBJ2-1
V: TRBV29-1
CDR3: CSVARLAEDNEQFF
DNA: TGCAGCGTTGCCAGACTAGCGGAAGACAATGAGCAGTTCTTC

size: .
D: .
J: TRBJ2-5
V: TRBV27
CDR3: CASSFETGRCVETQYF
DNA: TGTGCCAGCAGTTTCGAGACAGGGAGGTGTGTAGAGACCCAGTACTTC

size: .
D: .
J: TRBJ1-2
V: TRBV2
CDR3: CAGRRGEDYGYTF
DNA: TGTGCCGGCCGTCGCGGGGAGGACTATGGCTACACCTTC

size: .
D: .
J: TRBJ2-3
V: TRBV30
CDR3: CAWSVHRTDTQYF
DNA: TGCGCCTGGAGTGTACACCGGACAGATACGCAGTATTTT

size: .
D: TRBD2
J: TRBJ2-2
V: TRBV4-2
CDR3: CASSQDIVLAGVPGELFF
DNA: TGTGCCAGCAGCCAAGATATTGTGCTAGCGGGAGTCCCCGGGGAGCTGTTTTTT

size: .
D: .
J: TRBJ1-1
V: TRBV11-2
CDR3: CASSAQGALEAFF
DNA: TGTGCCAGCAGCGCGCAGGGTGCCCTTGAAGCTTTCTTT

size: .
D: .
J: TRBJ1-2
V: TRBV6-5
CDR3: CASSPQGGYGYTF
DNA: TGTGCCAGCAGCCCACAGGGTGGCTATGGCTACACCTTC

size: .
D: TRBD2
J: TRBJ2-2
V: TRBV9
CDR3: CASSAMGPGLAGSGELFF
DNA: TGTGCCAGCAGCGCTATGGGACCGGGACTAGCGGGATCCGGGGAGCTGTTTTTT

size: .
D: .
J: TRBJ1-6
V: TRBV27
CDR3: CASSRKPDNSPLHF
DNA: TGTGCCAGCAGTCGTAAACCGGATAATTCACCCCTCCACTTT

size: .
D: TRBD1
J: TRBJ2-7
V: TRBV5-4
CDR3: CASSSGGLGYEQYF
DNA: TGTGCCAGCAGCTCAGGGGGTCTTGGGTACGAGCAGTACTTC

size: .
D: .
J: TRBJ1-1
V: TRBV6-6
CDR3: CASTFGFRGGEAFF
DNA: TGTGCCAGCACCTTTGGTTTCCGGGGCGGTGAAGCTTTCTTT

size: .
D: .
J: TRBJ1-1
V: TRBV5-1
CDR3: CASSSDIEAFF
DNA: TGCGCCAGCAGCTCCGACATCGAAGCTTTCTTT

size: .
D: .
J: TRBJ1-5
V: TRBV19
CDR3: CASRGLGNQPQHF
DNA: TGTGCCAGCCGGGGGCTTGGCAATCAGCCCCAGCATTTT

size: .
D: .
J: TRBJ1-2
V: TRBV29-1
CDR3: CSVEAHTDGYTF
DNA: TGCAGCGTTGAGGCCCATACAGATGGCTACACCTTC

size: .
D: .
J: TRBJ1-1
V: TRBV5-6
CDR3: CASSLRGIRAEAFF
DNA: TGTGCCAGCAGCTTGAGGGGGATTAGGGCGGAAGCTTTCTTT

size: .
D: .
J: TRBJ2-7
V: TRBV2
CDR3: CASSELGVTYEQYF
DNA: TGTGCCAGCAGCGAGTTGGGAGTTACCTACGAGCAGTACTTC

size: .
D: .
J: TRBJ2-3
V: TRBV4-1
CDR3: CASSSRVSDTQYF
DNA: TGCGCCAGCAGCTCAAGGGTGTCAGATACGCAGTATTTT

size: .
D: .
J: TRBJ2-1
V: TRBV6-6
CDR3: CASSSSPYNEQFF
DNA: TGTGCCAGCAGCTCCTCGCCCTACAATGAGCAGTTCTTC

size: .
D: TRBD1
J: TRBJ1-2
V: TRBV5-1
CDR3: CASSLADRAGYTF
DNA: TGCGCCAGCAGCTTGGCCGACAGGGCTGGCTACACCTTC

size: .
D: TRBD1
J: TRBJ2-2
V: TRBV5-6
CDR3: CASSFPDRVHTGELFF
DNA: TGTGCCAGCAGCTTTCCGGACAGGGTACATACCGGGGAGCTGTTTTTT

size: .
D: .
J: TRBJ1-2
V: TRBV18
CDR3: CASSPGVEAYGYTF
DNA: TGTGCCAGCTCCCCTGGGGTGGAGGCCTATGGCTACACCTTC

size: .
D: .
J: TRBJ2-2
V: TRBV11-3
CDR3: CASSIRSERTGELFF
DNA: TGTGCCAGCAGCATCCGGTCCGAAAGAACCGGGGAGCTGTTTTTT

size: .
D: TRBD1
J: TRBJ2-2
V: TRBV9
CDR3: CASSEVVATGTVNTGELFF
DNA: TGTGCCAGCAGCGAAGTAGTAGCTACCGGGACAGTGAACACCGGGGAGCTGTTTTTT

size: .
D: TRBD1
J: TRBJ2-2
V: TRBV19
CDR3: CASSARQGNTGELFF
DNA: TGTGCCAGTAGTGCCAGACAGGGGAACACCGGGGAGCTGTTTTTT

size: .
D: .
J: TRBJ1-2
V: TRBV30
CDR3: CAWSLGREYGYTF
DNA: TGTGCCTGGAGCTTGGGCAGAGAGTATGGCTACACCTTC

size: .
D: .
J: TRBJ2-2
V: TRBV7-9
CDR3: CASSYPGTGELFF
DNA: TGTGCCAGCAGCTACCCTGGGACCGGGGAGCTGTTTTTT

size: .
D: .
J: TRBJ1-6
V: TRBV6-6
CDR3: CASNPSGQRNSPLHF
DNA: TGTGCCAGCAATCCCTCCGGACAGCGCAATTCACCCCTCCACTTT